This T cell receptor beta chain was obtained from a study of shared T cell receptors in the human thymus. This clone was observed a few times. Produced via immunoSEQ multiplex PCR; TCRdb's table is partial and in-frame only. Among some 700,000 clones listed, roughly 90% were seen once. From germline, CDR1 is LGHNA and CDR2 YSLEER. The CDR3 extends over 17 amino acids. V shed 4 bases and J 5 bases; nucleotides not matched to a gene: 13. These records were also assigned to another study, of human thymus T cells. From that report: Samples came from healthy Finnish infants during open corrective cardiac surgery. During corrective heart surgery, resections were taken, and the thymus tissue came from them. Apparent skewing of V and J gene usage characterized both thymic and blood repertoires. In unrelated individuals, thymic repertoires overlapped highly, according to related research.

The chain uses TRBV4-3 and TRBJ2-2, with TRBD2 identical over 7 bases. The TCR was taken from a boy younger than two with a congenital heart defect. Sequencing was carried out using thymocytes. CDR3 sequence: CASSPNGGGRGTGELFF. The CDR3 nucleotides read TGCGCCAGCAGCCCCAACGGAGGCGGGAGAGGGACCGGGGAGCTGTTTTTT.